Detailed here is one TCR beta chain. Its specificity is unknown. The record originates from a study of T cell responses to AZD1222 COVID-19 vaccine. Study observations and caveats: Baseline seropositivity occurred in only a handful of AZD1222 recipients.

TCRdb's copy holds only in-frame clones and misses some; the assay was immunoSEQ multiplex PCR. The top ten hold over 0.95% of the sample, which has 200,000 or so clones, more than 85% seen once. Specimen: peripheral blood, collected on day 0 of MenACWY control vaccination. This clonotype was sampled from an adult in good health.

The CDR3 here is CASSETAAGAPMAQYF. DNA of the CDR3: TGTGCCAGCAGTGAAACGGCGGCAGGGGCCCCAATGGCCCAGTACTTC. This sequence joins TRBV6-1 and TRBJ2-5; possible D gene TRBD1, 6 bases. The V and J ends lost 2 bases and 9 bases respectively, with 22 bases between them. This CDR3 comprises 16 residues. CDR1 is MNHNS, CDR2 SASEGT, per germline.